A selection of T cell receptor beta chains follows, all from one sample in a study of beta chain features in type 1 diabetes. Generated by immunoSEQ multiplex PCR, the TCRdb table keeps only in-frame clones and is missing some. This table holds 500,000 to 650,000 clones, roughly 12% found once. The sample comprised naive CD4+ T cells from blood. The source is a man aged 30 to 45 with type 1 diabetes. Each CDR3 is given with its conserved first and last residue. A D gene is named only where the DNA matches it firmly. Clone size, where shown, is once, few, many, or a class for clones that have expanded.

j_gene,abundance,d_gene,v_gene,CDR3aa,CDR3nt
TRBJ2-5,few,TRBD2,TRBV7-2,CASSLGYGGAQETQYF,TGTGCCAGCAGCTTAGGATACGGGGGGGCTCAAGAGACCCAGTACTTC
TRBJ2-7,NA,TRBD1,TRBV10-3,CAISPGQVGYEQYF,TGTGCCATCAGCCCGGGACAGGTCGGTTACGAGCAGTACTTC
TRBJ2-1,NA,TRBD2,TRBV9,CASSVGLAGADEQFF,TGTGCCAGCAGCGTTGGACTAGCGGGGGCTGATGAGCAGTTCTTC
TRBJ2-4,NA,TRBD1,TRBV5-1,CASSGGQVAKNIQYF,TGCGCCAGCAGCGGGGGACAGGTAGCCAAAAACATTCAGTACTTC
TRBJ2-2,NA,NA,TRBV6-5,CASSYRSPAGELFF,TGTGCCAGCAGTTACCGCTCTCCAGCCGGGGAGCTGTTTTTT
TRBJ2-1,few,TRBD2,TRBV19,CASSIYAPATSGVTNEQFF,TGTGCCAGTAGTATATATGCTCCGGCGACTAGCGGGGTAACGAATGAGCAGTTCTTC
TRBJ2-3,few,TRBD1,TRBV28,CASSRDRGSFTDTQYF,TGTGCCAGCAGCAGGGACAGGGGGAGTTTTACAGATACGCAGTATTTT
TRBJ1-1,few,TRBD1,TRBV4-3,CASSEYRGVGAPDTEAFF,TGCGCCAGCAGCGAATACAGGGGTGTCGGTGCTCCCGACACTGAAGCTTTCTTT
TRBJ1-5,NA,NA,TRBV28,CASSLEQISNQPQHF,TGTGCCAGCAGTTTAGAACAGATTAGCAATCAGCCCCAGCATTTT
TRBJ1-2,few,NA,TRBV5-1,CASSLEQNYGYTF,TGCGCCAGCAGCTTGGAACAGAACTATGGCTACACCTTC
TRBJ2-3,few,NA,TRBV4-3,CASSHARTASLADTQYF,TGCGCCAGCAGCCATGCTAGGACTGCCAGCCTGGCAGATACGCAGTATTTT
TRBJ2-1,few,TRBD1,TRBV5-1,CATSNPRTGVSNEQFF,TGCGCCACATCGAACCCCCGGACAGGGGTCTCTAATGAGCAGTTCTTC
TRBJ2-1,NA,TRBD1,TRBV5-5,CASSWTGSSYNEQFF,TGTGCCAGCAGCTGGACAGGGAGCTCCTACAATGAGCAGTTCTTC
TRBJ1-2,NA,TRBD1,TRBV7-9,CASSSGQGVVYGYTF,TGTGCCAGCAGCTCCGGACAGGGGGTGGTCTATGGCTACACCTTC
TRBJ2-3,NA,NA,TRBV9,CASSVDGGSTDTQYF,TGTGCCAGCAGCGTAGACGGGGGAAGCACAGATACGCAGTATTTT
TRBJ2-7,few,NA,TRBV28,CASSRPILGTQTYEQYF,TGTGCCAGCAGTCGGCCCATTCTAGGGACCCAGACCTACGAGCAGTACTTC
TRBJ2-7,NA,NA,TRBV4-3,CASSQDMAVGSEQYF,TGCGCCAGCAGCCAAGATATGGCGGTGGGCAGCGAGCAGTACTTC